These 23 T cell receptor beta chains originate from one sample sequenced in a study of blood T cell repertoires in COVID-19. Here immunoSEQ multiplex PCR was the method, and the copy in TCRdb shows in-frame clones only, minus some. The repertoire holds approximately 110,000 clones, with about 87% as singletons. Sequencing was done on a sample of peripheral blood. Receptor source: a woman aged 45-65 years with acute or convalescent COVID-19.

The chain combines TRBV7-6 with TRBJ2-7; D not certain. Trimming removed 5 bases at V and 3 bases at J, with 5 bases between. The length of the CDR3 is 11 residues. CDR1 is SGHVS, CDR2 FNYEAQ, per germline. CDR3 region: CASSPGYEQYF. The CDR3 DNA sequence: TGTGCCAGCAGCCCAGGCTACGAGCAGTACTTC.

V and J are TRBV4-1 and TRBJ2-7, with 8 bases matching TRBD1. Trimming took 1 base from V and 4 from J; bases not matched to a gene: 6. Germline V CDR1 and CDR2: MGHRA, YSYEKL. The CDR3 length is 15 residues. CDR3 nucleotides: TGCGCCAGCAGCCAAGCCCCAGGGGGCGGATACGAGCAGTACTTC. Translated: CASSQAPGGGYEQYF.

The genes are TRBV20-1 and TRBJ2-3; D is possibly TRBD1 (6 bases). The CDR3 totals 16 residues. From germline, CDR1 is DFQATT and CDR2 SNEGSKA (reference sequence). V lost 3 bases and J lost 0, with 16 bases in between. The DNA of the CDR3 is TGCAGTGCTAGTTCCCCTCAGGGGAAAAGCACAGATACGCAGTATTTT. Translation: CSASSPQGKSTDTQYF.

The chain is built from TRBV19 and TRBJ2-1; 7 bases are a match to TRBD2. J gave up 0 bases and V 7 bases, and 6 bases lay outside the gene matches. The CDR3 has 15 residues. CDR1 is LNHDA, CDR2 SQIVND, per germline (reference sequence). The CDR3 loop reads CASTREGRSYNEQFF. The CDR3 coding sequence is TGTGCCAGTACCAGGGAGGGTCGCTCCTACAATGAGCAGTTCTTC.

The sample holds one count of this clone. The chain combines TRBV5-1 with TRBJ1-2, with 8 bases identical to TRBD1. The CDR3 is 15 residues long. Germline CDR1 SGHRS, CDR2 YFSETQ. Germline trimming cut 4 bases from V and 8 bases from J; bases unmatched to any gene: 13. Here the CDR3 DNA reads TGCGCCAGCAGCCCCGGACAGGGAGGGTCGGAGGGCTACACCTTC. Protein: CASSPGQGGSEGYTF.

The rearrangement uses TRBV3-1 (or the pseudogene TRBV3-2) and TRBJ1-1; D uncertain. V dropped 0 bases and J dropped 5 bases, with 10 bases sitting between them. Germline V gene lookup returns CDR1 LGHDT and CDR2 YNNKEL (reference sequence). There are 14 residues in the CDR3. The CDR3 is CASSQERWRTEAFF. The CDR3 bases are TGTGCCAGCAGCCAAGAACGCTGGAGGACTGAAGCTTTCTTT.

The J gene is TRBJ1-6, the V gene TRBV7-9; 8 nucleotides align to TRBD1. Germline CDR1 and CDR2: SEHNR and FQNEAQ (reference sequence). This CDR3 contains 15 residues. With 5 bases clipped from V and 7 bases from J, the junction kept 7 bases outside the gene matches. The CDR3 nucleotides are TGTGCCAGCAGCCCGAGTCAGGGGGCGAATTCACCCCTCCACTTT. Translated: CASSPSQGANSPLHF.

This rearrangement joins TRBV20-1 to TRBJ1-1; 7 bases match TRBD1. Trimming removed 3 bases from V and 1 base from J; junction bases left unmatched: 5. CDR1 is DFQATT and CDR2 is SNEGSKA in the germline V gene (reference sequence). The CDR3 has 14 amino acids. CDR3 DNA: TGCAGTGCTAGTAAGGGGGCGGCGAACACTGAAGCTTTCTTT. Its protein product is CSASKGAANTEAFF.

The DNA of the CDR3 is TGTGCCAGCAGTTCCGTGGGCTACACCTTC. Translated, it gives CASSSVGYTF. This chain connects TRBV12-3 or TRBV12-4 to TRBJ1-2; the D is unclear. This CDR3 is 10 amino acids long. V lost 4 bases, J lost 8 bases, and 5 bases lay in between.

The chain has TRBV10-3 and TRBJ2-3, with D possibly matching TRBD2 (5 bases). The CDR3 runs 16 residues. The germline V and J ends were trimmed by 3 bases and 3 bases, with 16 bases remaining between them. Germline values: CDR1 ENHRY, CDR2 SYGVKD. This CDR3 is CAISDDKRELTDTQYF. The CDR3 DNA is TGTGCCATCAGTGATGATAAGAGGGAACTTACAGATACGCAGTATTTT.

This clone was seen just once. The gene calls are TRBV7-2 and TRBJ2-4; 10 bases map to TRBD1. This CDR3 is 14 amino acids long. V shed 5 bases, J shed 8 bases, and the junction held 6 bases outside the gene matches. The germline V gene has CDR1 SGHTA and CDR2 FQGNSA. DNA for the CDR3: TGTGCCAGCAGCAGACAGGGGGCAAGTGACATTCAGTACTTC. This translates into CASSRQGASDIQYF.

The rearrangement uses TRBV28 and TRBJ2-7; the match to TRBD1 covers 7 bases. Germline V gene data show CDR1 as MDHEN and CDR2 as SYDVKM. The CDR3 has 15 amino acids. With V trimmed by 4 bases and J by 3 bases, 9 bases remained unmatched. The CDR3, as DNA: TGTGCCAGCAGTTCGGGCCACACAGGGGACTACGAGCAGTACTTC. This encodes CASSSGHTGDYEQYF.

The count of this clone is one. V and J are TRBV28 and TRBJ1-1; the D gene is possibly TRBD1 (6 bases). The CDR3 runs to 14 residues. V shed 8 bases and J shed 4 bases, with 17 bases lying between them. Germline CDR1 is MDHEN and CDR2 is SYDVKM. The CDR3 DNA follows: TGTGCCAGCTCCCTCCACCAGGGGACCACTGAAGCTTTCTTT. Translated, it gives CASSLHQGTTEAFF.

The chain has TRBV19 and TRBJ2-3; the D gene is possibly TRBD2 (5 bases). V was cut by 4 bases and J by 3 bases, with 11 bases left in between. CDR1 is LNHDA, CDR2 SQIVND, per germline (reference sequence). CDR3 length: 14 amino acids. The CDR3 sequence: CASSTSRGTDTQYF. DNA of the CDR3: TGTGCCAGTAGTACTAGCCGGGGAACAGATACGCAGTATTTT.

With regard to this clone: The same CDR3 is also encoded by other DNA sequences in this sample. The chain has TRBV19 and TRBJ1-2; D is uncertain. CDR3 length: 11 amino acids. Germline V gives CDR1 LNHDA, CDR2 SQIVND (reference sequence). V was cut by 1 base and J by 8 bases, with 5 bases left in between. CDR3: CASSIGGGYTF. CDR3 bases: TGTGCCAGTAGTATAGGAGGAGGCTACACCTTC.

The CDR3 bases are TGCAGTGCTAGTAGCGGGACGGCCGGGGAGCTGTTTTTT. This translates into CSASSGTAGELFF. The V gene is TRBV20-1, the J gene TRBJ2-2; the match to TRBD2 covers 8 bases. The CDR3 covers 13 residues. V was clipped by 3 bases and J by 6 bases; unmatched bases: 3. Germline lookup yields CDR1 DFQATT and CDR2 SNEGSKA (reference sequence).

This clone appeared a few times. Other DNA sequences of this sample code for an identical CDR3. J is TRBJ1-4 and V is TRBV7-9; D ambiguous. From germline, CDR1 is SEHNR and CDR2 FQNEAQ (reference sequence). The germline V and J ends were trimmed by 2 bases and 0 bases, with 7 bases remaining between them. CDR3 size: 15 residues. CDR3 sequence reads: CASSLLSATNEKLFF. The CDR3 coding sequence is TGTGCCAGCAGCTTACTAAGTGCAACTAATGAAAAACTGTTTTTT.

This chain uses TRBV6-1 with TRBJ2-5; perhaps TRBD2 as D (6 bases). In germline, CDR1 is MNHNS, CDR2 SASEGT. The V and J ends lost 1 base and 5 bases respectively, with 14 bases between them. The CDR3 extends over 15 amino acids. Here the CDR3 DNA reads TGTGCCAGCAGTGAAGGAAACCCGGGAGCGGAGACCCAGTACTTC. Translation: CASSEGNPGAETQYF.

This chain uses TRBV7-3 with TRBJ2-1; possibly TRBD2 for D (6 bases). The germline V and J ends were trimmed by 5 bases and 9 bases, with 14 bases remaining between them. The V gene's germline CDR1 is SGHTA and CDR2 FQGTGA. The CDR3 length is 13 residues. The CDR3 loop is CASSPVGAGEQFF. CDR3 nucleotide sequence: TGTGCCAGCAGCCCCGTGGGAGCGGGTGAGCAGTTCTTC. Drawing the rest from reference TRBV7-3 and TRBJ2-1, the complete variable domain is GAGVSQTPSNKVTEKGKYVELRCDPISGHTALYWYRQSLGQGPEFLIYFQGTGAADDSGLPNDRFFAVRPEGSVSTLKIQRTERGDSAVYLCASSPVGAGEQFFGPGTRLTVL.

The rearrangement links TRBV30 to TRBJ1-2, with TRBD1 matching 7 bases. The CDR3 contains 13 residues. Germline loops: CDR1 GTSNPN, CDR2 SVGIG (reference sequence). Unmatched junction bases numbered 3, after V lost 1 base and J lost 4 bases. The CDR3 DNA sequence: TGTGCCTGGAGTGGGGGACAGAGCTATGGCTACACCTTC. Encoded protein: CAWSGGQSYGYTF.

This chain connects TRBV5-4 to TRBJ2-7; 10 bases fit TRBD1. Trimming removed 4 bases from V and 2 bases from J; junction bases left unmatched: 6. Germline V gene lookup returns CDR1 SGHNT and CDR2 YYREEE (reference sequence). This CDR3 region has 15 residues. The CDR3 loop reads CASSVAGTGAYEQYF. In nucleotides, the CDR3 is TGTGCCAGCAGCGTGGCCGGGACAGGGGCCTACGAGCAGTACTTC.

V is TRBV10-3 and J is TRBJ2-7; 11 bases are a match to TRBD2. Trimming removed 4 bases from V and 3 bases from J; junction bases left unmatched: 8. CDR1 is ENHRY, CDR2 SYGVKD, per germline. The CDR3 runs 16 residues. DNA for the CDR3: TGTGCCATCAGTGCTTCCCTGGGACTAGCGGACTACGAGCAGTACTTC. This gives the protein CAISASLGLADYEQYF.

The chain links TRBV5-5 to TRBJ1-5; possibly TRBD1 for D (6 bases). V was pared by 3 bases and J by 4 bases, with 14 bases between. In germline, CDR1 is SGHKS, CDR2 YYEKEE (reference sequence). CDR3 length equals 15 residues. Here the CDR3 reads CASSSDRRINQPQHF. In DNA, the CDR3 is TGTGCCAGCAGCTCAGACAGGCGGATTAATCAGCCCCAGCATTTT. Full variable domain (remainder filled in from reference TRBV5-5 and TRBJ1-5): DAGVTQSPTHLIKTRGQQVTLRCSPISGHKSVSWYQQVLGQGPQFIFQYYEKEERGRGNFPDRFSARQFPNYSSELNVNALLLGDSALYLCASSSDRRINQPQHFGDGTRLSIL.